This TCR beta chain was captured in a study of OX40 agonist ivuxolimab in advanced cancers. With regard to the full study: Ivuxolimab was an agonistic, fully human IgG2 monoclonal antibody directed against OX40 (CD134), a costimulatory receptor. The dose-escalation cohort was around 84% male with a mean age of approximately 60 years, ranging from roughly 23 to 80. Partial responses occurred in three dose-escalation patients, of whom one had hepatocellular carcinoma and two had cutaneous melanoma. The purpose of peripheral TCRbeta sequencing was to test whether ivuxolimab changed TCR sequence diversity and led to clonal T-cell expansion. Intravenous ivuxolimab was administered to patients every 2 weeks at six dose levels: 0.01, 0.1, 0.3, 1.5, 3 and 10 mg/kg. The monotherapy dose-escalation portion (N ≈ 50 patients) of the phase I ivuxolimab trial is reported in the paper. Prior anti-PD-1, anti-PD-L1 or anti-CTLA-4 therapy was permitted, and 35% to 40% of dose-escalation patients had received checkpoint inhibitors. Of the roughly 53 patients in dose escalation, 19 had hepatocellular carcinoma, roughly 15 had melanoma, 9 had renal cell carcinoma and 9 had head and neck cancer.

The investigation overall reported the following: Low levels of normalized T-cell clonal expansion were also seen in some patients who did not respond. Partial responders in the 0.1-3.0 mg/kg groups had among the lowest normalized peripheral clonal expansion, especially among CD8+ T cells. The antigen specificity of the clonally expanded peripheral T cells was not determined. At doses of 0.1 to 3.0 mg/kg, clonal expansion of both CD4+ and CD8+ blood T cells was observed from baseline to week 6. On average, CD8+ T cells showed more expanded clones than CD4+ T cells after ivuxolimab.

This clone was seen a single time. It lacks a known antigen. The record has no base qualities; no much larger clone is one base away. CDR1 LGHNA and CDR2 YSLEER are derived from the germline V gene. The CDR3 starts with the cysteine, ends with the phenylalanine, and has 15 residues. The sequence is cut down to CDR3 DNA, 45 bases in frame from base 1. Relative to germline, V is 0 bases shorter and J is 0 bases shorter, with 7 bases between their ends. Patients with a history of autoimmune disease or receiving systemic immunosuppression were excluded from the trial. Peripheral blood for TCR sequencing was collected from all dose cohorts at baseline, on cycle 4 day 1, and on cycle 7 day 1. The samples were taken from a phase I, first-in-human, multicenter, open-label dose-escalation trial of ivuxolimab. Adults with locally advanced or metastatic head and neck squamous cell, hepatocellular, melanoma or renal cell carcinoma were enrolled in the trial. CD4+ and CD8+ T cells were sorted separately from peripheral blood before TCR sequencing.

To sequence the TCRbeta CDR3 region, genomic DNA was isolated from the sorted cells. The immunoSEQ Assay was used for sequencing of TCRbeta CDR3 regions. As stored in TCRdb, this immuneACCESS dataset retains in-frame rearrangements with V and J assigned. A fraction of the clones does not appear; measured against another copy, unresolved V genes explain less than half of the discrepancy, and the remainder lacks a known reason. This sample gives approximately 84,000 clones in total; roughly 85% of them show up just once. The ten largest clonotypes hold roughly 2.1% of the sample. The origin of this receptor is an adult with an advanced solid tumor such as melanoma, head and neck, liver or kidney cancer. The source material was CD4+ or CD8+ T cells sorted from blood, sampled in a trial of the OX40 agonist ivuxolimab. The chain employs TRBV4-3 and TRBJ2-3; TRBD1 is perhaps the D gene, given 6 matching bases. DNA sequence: TGCGCCAGCAGCCAAGAAGGACAGAGCACAGATACGCAGTATTTT. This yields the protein CASSQEGQSTDTQYF.